This T cell receptor (beta chain) was sequenced in a study of shared clonotypes between healthy human individuals. In the study overall: Ranging from 18 to 49 in age, donors were two women and three men.

Study-wide results and limits: Non-shared clonotypes had lower generation probabilities than those shared by all four donors.

With regard to this clone: Its cognate antigen is unknown.

The table came from immunoSEQ multiplex PCR; TCRdb's copy has only in-frame clones and leaves some out. The table records some 2,100,000 clones, nearly 97% of them present only once. Negatively enriched CD4+ T cells were divided by CD45RA into naive and memory. The receptor was isolated from a man aged 18 to 35 in good health. The specimen sequenced was naive CD4+ T cells sorted from blood. Subset defined: CD45RA+ positively selected.

CDR3 amino acids: CASSRTPGQFATNEKLFF. CDR3 nucleotide sequence: TGCGCCAGCAGCCGTACACCGGGACAGTTTGCAACTAATGAAAAACTGTTTTTT. The chain has TRBV4-1 and TRBJ1-4, with TRBD1 matching 7 bases. The germline V gene encodes CDR1 MGHRA and CDR2 YSYEKL. CDR3 length: 18 residues. Germline trimming cut 4 bases from V and 0 bases from J; bases unmatched to any gene: 11.